This TCR beta chain emerged from a study of long-term antiretroviral therapy in people with HIV. Sampling of each donor yielded at least one pre-ART PBMC sample and at least two post-ART PBMC samples. The germline V gene encodes CDR1 SGDLS and CDR2 YYNGEE. This CDR3 comprises 15 residues. Unmatched junction bases numbered 4, after V lost 1 base and J lost 1 base. Researchers report immunoSEQ v3.0 was run at survey level. Measured with immunoSEQ multiplex PCR; TCRdb has only the in-frame clones, and not every one. The table lists about 22,000 clones, approximately 79% of them singletons. The sequence was collected from a woman aged 35 to 49 with HIV. This chain uses TRBV9 with TRBJ1-1, with 7 bases aligning to TRBD1. The sample in question was unsorted PBMCs, obtained 4.1 years after starting antiretroviral therapy. The CDR3 loop reads CASSVTGAENTEAFF. Written as DNA, the CDR3 is TGTGCCAGCAGCGTAACAGGGGCCGAGAACACTGAAGCTTTCTTT.